This passage covers 18 T cell receptor beta chains from one sample sequenced in a study of regulatory T cells in long-lasting Graves disease. Stated time point: newly diagnosed GD, antithyroid drugs for less than 3 months. Preparation of the TCR library used RNA extracted from PBMCs. Construction of TCR beta libraries relied on iRepertoire HTBI primers and on Arm-PCR targeting CDR3 regions. TCRdb recomputed calls from the multiplex PCR reads with MiXCR, one row per CDR3 protein. The sample carries roughly 350,000 distinct CDR3 sequences, roughly 17% recorded once. This sample was shared with a second study, whose subject was T cells in Graves' hyperthyroidism and ophthalmopathy.

This specimen was peripheral blood mononuclear cells (PBMCs), taken at new diagnosis, from a patient treated with antithyroid drugs. These receptors were obtained from a woman in her late teens or twenties with Graves disease.

This chain joins TRBV28 and TRBJ1-3, with TRBD1 as a possible D gene (5 bases). CDR3 length: 12 amino acids. Germline V gene data show CDR1 as MDHEN and CDR2 as SYDVKM. V was clipped by 5 bases and J by 10 bases, with 12 bases between them. CDR3 DNA sequence: TGTGCCAGCAGTCTCCCTGGGGGTACCATATATTTT. Translated, it gives CASSLPGGTIYF.

This clonotype was counted ten times or more. The chain is built from TRBV18 and TRBJ2-2; TRBD2 is a possible D gene (6 bases). Deletions cut 6 bases from V and 0 bases from J, with 11 bases between. The CDR3 loop spans 15 amino acids. Germline V CDR1 and CDR2: KGHSH, LQKENI. The CDR3 nucleotides are TGTGCCAGCTCGCGCGGGGCAGCGAACACCGGGGAGCTGTTTTTT. Encoded protein: CASSRGAANTGELFF.

This clonotype was counted ten times or more. The J gene is TRBJ2-1, the V gene TRBV5-6; D is perhaps TRBD1 or TRBD2 (5 bases each). Germline V gene lookup returns CDR1 SGHDT and CDR2 YYEEEE. Trimming removed 3 bases at V and 4 bases at J, with 17 bases between. The CDR3 is 16 amino acids. The CDR3 sequence is CASSSRATRAYNEQFF. The CDR3 DNA follows: TGTGCCAGCAGCTCCAGGGCGACGAGGGCATACAATGAGCAGTTCTTC.

The chain couples TRBV27 to TRBJ2-7, with D perhaps matching TRBD1 (6 bases). CDR1 and CDR2 (germline): MNHEY, SMNVEV (reference sequence). The CDR3 is 14 amino acids. The V end was cut by 0 bases, the J end by 0 bases, with 6 bases between. This chain's CDR3 is CASSLSGHSYEQYF. The CDR3 nucleotides read TGTGCCAGCAGTTTATCGGGACACTCCTACGAGCAGTACTTC.

At least ten counts were recorded for this clonotype. V usage is TRBV2 and J usage is TRBJ1-5; D not resolved. This CDR3 region has 13 residues. V lost 4 bases, J lost 2 bases, and 6 bases lay in between. Germline loops: CDR1 SNHLY, CDR2 FYNNEI. In DNA form, the CDR3 reads TGTGCCAGCAGTGTTTCTGGCAATCAGCCCCAGCATTTT. Translated: CASSVSGNQPQHF.

This clonotype has ten or more counts. A read error may produce the germline difference seen at one junction end. This sequence joins TRBV5-1 and TRBJ2-7; possibly TRBD1 for D (5 bases). Germline-derived CDR1 and CDR2 are SGHRS and YFSETQ. The CDR3 has 14 residues. CDR3 region: CASSLGQGGYEQYF. The CDR3, as DNA: TGTGCCAGCAGCTTAGGGCAGGGCGGCTACGAGCAGTACTTC.

The gene calls are TRBV15 and TRBJ2-5, with D uncertain. The CDR3 consists of 12 residues. Between the trimmed V and J ends, which lost 2 bases and 2 bases, there was a span of 3 bases. Germline V gene data show CDR1 as LNHNV and CDR2 as YYDKDF (reference sequence). CDR3 sequence reads: CATSRLQETQYF. DNA for the CDR3: TGTGCCACCAGCAGATTACAAGAGACCCAGTACTTC.

In this sample, this clonotype turned up many times. The genes are TRBV5-1 and TRBJ2-1; no firm D call. V was shortened by 0 bases and J by 4 bases, with 8 bases between the two germline ends. The CDR3 runs to 14 residues. CDR1 and CDR2 from the germline V gene are SGHRS and YFSETQ. The CDR3 loop is CASSLVHSYNEQFF. Written as DNA, the CDR3 is TGCGCCAGCAGCTTGGTACATTCGTACAATGAGCAGTTCTTC.

There are many counts of this clonotype. In DNA form, the CDR3 reads TGTGCCAGCAGCCAAGGGGGGAACACAGATACGCAGTATTTT. Encoded protein: CASSQGGNTDTQYF. The chain links TRBV7-2 to TRBJ2-3; either TRBD1 or TRBD2 may supply D (6 bases each). The germline V and J ends were trimmed by 5 bases and 2 bases, with 11 bases remaining between them. CDR3 length: 14 amino acids. Germline CDR1 reads SGHTA; CDR2 reads FQGNSA.

V is TRBV5-1 and J is TRBJ2-3; 8 bases match TRBD2. This CDR3 region has 13 residues. The J segment lost 3 bases and the V segment lost 7 bases, leaving 4 bases of the junction unmatched. In germline, CDR1 is SGHRS, CDR2 YFSETQ. The CDR3 DNA sequence: TGCGCCAGCCGAGCGGGGGCGACAGATACGCAGTATTTT. Encoded protein: CASRAGATDTQYF.

Comments on this clonotype: With a much larger clone just one base away, this may be a read error. The V and J genes are TRBV12-3 or TRBV12-4 and TRBJ2-1; 14 nucleotides align to TRBD2. This CDR3 contains 15 residues. The CDR3 sequence: CATSLMTSGRVEQFF. CDR3 DNA: TGTGCCACCAGTTTAATGACTAGCGGGAGGGTTGAGCAGTTCTTC.

This clonotype was seen a handful of times. The CDR3 reads CASSEKGRARNEQYF. The CDR3 DNA reads TGTGCCAGCAGTGAGAAAGGGAGGGCCCGGAACGAGCAGTACTTC. This chain links TRBV2 with TRBJ2-7, with 7 bases fitting TRBD2. Germline V gene lookup returns CDR1 SNHLY and CDR2 FYNNEI. V trimming: 3 bases; J trimming: 5 bases; junction bases outside the gene matches: 10. This CDR3 spans 15 amino acids.

Note on this clonotype: This may arise from a read error, as a much more abundant clone is one base away. The chain combines TRBV5-5 with TRBJ2-1; 10 bases map to TRBD2. CDR1 is SGHKS and CDR2 is YYEKEE in the germline V gene (reference sequence). Unmatched junction bases numbered 6, after V lost 6 bases and J lost 6 bases. CDR3 length equals 14 residues. The CDR3 loop reads CASKRTSGTNEQFF. The CDR3 nucleotides are TGTGCCAGCAAAAGGACTAGCGGAACCAATGAGCAGTTCTTC.

V usage is TRBV6-1 and J usage is TRBJ1-3, with D maybe TRBD1 (5 bases). CDR1 and CDR2 from the germline V gene are MNHNS and SASEGT. Trimming took off 3 bases at V and 9 bases at J, with 18 bases between the two ends. This CDR3 has 15 amino acids. CDR3 residues: CASSDQGFSDTTIYF. The DNA for the CDR3 is TGTGCCAGCAGTGACCAGGGTTTCTCGGACACCACCATATATTTT.

The CDR3 DNA reads TGTGCCAGCAGTTCCCCCGTCGGGGAGCTGTTTTTT. Amino acid sequence: CASSSPVGELFF. The chain uses TRBV27 and TRBJ2-2; the D is unclear. Trimming removed 4 bases at V and 7 bases at J, with 7 bases between. The CDR3 covers 12 residues. Germline-derived CDR1 and CDR2 are MNHEY and SMNVEV (reference sequence).

This clonotype was seen at least ten times. The J gene is TRBJ1-1, the V gene TRBV27, with TRBD1 as a possible D gene (6 bases). CDR1 MNHEY and CDR2 SMNVEV come from the germline V gene (reference sequence). This CDR3 has 13 amino acids. V was pared by 3 bases and J by 7 bases, with 12 bases between. Here the CDR3 reads CASSFLGGSEAFF. CDR3 sequence (DNA): TGTGCCAGCAGTTTCCTCGGGGGCAGTGAAGCTTTCTTT.

This clonotype occurred many times. The V and J genes are TRBV18 and TRBJ2-1, with 7 bases fitting TRBD2. Trimming at V came to 3 bases and at J to 5 bases, leaving 4 bases not matched to a gene. The germline CDR1 and CDR2 sequences are KGHSH and LQKENI. The length of the CDR3 is 14 residues. The CDR3 DNA reads TGTGCCAGCTCACCGGGCGGGAGCCACAATGAGCAGTTCTTC. Its translation: CASSPGGSHNEQFF.

Ten or more counts support this clonotype. This chain joins TRBV30 and TRBJ1-4; D not resolved. The germline V and J ends were trimmed by 0 bases and 7 bases, with 15 bases remaining between them. The germline gives CDR1 GTSNPN, CDR2 SVGIG (reference sequence). This CDR3 comprises 15 residues. The CDR3 region is CAWSVLDPKVEKLFF. The CDR3 bases are TGTGCCTGGAGTGTACTCGATCCTAAGGTTGAAAAACTGTTTTTT.